This T cell receptor beta chain came from a study of T cells in Graves' hyperthyroidism and ophthalmopathy. The source material, RNA transcripts, was used to amplify TCR beta CDR3 regions. During a first-round RT-PCR of the TCR CDR3, the HTBI primer set was used. TCRdb reanalysed the multiplex PCR reads using MiXCR and keeps one entry per CDR3 protein. In the table there are 280,000 or so distinct CDR3 sequences, 20% to 30% of which are singletons. This clonotype was counted ten times or more. The CDR3 consists of 16 residues. Germline-derived CDR1 and CDR2 are SGHRS and YFSETQ. Trimming pared 0 bases from V and 5 bases from J, leaving 17 bases between.

The receptor's source is a man aged 40-49 years with Graves' hyperthyroidism that later progressed to Graves' ophthalmopathy. Sequencing used blood. The chain has TRBV5-1 and TRBJ1-2; no definite D call. The CDR3 protein is CASSLAKRTEEYGYTF. CDR3 nucleotides: TGCGCCAGCAGCTTGGCTAAGCGGACGGAAGAATATGGCTACACCTTC.